This T cell receptor (beta chain) was sequenced in a study of blood T cell repertoires in COVID-19. CDR1 is LGHDT and CDR2 is YNNKEL in the germline V gene (reference sequence). V lost 1 base to trimming and J lost 4 bases, with 8 bases between them. CDR3 length: 15 residues. Using immunoSEQ multiplex PCR, the repertoire was profiled, and TCRdb retains in-frame clones only, with some absent. This sample has 25,000 to 30,000 clones, with around 87% found just once. Sequenced: peripheral blood. The rearrangement links TRBV3-1 (or the pseudogene TRBV3-2) to TRBJ2-6; D ambiguous. This clonotype was obtained from a man between 60 and 70 years old with acute or convalescent COVID-19. The chain's CDR3 is CASSQAVFGANVLTF. The CDR3 nucleotides read TGTGCCAGCAGCCAAGCGGTGTTCGGGGCCAACGTCCTGACTTTC.